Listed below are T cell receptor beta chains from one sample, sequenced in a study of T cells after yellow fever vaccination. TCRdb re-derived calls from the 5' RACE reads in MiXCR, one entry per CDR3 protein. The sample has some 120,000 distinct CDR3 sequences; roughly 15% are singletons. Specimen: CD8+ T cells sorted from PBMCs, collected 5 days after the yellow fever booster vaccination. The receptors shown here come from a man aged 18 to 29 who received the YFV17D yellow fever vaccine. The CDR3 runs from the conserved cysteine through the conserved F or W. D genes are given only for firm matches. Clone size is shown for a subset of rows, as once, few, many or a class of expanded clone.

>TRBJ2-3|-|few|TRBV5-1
CASSLWLETQYF
TGCGCCAGCAGCTTGTGGCTGGAGACGCAGTATTTT
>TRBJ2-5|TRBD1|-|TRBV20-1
CSAKDTGGGETQYF
TGCAGTGCTAAGGATACAGGGGGCGGGGAGACCCAGTACTTC
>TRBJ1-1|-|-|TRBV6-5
CASGGPEAFF
TGTGCCAGCGGAGGACCTGAAGCTTTCTTT
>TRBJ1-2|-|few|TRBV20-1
CSATGGGDYGYTF
TGCAGTGCTACGGGGGGTGGGGACTATGGCTACACCTTC
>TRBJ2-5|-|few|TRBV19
CASSMGRSTRGETQYF
TGTGCCAGTAGTATGGGCCGGTCGACCAGGGGAGAGACCCAGTACTTC
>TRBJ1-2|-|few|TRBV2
CASSTGYRNTF
TGTGCCAGCAGTACAGGGTACCGCAACACCTTC
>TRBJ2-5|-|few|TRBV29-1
CSVEEGGETQYF
TGCAGCGTTGAAGAGGGAGGAGAGACCCAGTACTTC
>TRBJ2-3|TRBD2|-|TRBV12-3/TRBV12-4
CASTGLAGGLTDTQYF
TGTGCCAGCACCGGCCTAGCGGGGGGACTCACAGATACGCAGTATTTT
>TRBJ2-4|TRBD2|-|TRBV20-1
CSAWTSGGATKNIQYF
TGCAGTGCCTGGACTAGCGGGGGAGCCACGAAAAACATTCAGTACTTC
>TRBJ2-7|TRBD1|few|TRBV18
CASSPDRRFYEQYF
TGTGCCAGCTCACCGGACAGGCGTTTCTACGAGCAGTACTTC
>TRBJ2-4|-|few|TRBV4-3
CASSQDPDRAKNIQYF
TGCGCCAGCAGCCAAGATCCGGACCGGGCCAAAAACATTCAGTACTTC
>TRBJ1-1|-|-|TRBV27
CASKAGDINTEAFF
TGTGCCAGCAAGGCAGGGGACATTAACACTGAAGCTTTCTTT
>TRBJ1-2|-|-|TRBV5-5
CASSLARGLAYYGYTF
TGTGCCAGCAGCTTGGCACGGGGACTAGCTTACTATGGCTACACCTTC
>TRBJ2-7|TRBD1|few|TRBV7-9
CASSSSGTAYEQYF
TGTGCCAGCAGCTCCTCCGGGACAGCCTACGAGCAGTACTTC
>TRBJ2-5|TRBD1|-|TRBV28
CASSAGDREIETQYF
TGTGCCAGCAGTGCCGGGGACAGGGAAATAGAGACCCAGTACTTC
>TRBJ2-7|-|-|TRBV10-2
CASSEGRGGYEQYF
TGCGCCAGCAGTGAGGGGCGGGGTGGCTACGAGCAGTACTTC
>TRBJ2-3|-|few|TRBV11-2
CASSFLLATGPGTDTQYF
TGTGCCAGCAGCTTTCTTTTGGCCACCGGCCCGGGCACAGATACGCAGTATTTT
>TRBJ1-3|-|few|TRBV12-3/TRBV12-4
CASIPGTSPGGIYF
TGTGCCAGCATTCCCGGGACATCCCCCGGAGGCATATATTTT
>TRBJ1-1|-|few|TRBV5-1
CASRQGFVGTEAFF
TGCGCCAGTCGGCAGGGGTTCGTGGGCACTGAAGCTTTCTTT
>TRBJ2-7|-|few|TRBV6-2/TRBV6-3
CASSYRAGTYEQYF
TGTGCCAGCAGTTACCGGGCGGGGACTTACGAGCAGTACTTC
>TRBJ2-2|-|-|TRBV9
CASRGYSTGELFF
TGTGCCAGCAGAGGGTACAGCACCGGGGAGCTGTTTTTT
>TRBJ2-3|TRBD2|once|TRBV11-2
CASSLTGTSGGAPDTQYF
TGTGCCAGCAGCCTCACCGGGACTAGCGGGGGGGCTCCAGATACGCAGTATTTT
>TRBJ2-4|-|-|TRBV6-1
CASRSGGLAKNIQYF
TGTGCCAGCAGATCGGGGGGCCTAGCCAAAAACATTCAGTACTTC
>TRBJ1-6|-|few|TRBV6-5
CASSYSASGSSYNSPLHF
TGTGCCAGCAGTTACTCGGCGAGCGGAAGCTCCTATAATTCACCCCTCCACTTT
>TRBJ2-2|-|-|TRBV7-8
CASSPSVGGTGELFF
TGTGCCAGCAGCCCAAGTGTAGGTGGCACCGGGGAGCTGTTTTTT
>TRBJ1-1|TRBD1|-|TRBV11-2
CASSLGETGITEAFF
TGTGCCAGCAGCTTAGGAGAGACAGGGATAACTGAAGCTTTCTTT
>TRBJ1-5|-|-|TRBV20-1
CSARGEGSNQPQHF
TGCAGTGCTAGAGGGGAAGGTAGCAATCAGCCCCAGCATTTT
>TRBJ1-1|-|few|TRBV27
CASSPGQANTEAFF
TGTGCCAGCAGTCCGGGACAAGCTAACACTGAAGCTTTCTTT
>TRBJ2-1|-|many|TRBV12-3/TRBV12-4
CASTPPGDRYEQFF
TGTGCCAGCACCCCCCCCGGGGACCGCTATGAGCAGTTCTTC
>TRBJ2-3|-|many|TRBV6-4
CASAFRSQDTQYF
TGTGCCAGCGCCTTCCGCTCCCAAGATACGCAGTATTTT
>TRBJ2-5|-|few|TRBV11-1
CASSFSGPRTQYF
TGTGCCAGCAGCTTTAGCGGACCAAGAACCCAGTACTTC
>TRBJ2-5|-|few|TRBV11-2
CASGLETQYF
TGTGCCAGCGGTTTGGAGACCCAGTACTTC
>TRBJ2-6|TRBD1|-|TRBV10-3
CAISDSGGDGANVLTF
TGTGCCATCAGTGATTCAGGGGGTGATGGGGCCAACGTCCTGACTTTC
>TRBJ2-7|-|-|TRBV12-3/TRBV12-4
CASSLVYEQYF
TGTGCCAGCAGTTTGGTCTACGAGCAGTACTTC
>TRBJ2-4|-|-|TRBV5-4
CASSSSGGLELQYF
TGTGCCAGCAGCTCCTCGGGGGGCCTAGAACTTCAGTACTTC
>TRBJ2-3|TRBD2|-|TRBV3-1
CASSHYGLAGGQDTQYF
TGTGCCAGCAGCCACTACGGACTAGCGGGGGGGCAAGATACGCAGTATTTT
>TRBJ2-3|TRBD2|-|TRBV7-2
CASRPGLAGPHSTDTQYF
TGTGCCAGCAGGCCCGGACTAGCGGGGCCGCATTCCACAGATACGCAGTATTTT
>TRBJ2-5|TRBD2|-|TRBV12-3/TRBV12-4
CASHGRAQETQYF
TGTGCCAGCCACGGGAGGGCCCAAGAGACCCAGTACTTC
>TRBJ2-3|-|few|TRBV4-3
CASSQGEGGTQYF
TGCGCCAGCAGCCAAGGGGAAGGCGGAACGCAGTATTTT
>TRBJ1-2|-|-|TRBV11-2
CASSTSTGYYGYTF
TGTGCCAGCAGCACTTCAACAGGGTACTATGGCTACACCTTC
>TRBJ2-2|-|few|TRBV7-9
CASKFATGELFF
TGTGCCAGCAAATTTGCGACCGGGGAGCTGTTTTTT
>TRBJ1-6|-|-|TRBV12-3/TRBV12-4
CASSFKGRPSYNSPLHF
TGTGCCAGCAGTTTTAAGGGCAGGCCCTCCTATAATTCACCCCTCCACTTT
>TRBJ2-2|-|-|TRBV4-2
CASSQEGGPGTGELFF
TGTGCCAGCAGCCAAGAGGGGGGGCCGGGCACCGGGGAGCTGTTTTTT
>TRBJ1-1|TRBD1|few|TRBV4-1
CASSQAGQAVYEVFF
TGCGCCAGCAGCCAAGCGGGACAGGCGGTCTATGAAGTTTTCTTT
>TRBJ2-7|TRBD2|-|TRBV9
CASSVGSGGDYEQYF
TGTGCCAGCAGCGTAGGGTCGGGGGGGGATTACGAGCAGTACTTC
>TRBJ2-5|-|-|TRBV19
CATMGTRGVGETQYF
TGTGCCACTATGGGCACGCGAGGTGTGGGAGAGACCCAGTACTTC
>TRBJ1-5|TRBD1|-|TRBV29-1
CSVVTGGQPQHF
TGCAGCGTGGTGACAGGGGGTCAGCCCCAGCATTTT
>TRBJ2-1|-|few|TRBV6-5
CASSTPGSYQQFF
TGTGCCAGCAGCACACCAGGGAGCTACCAGCAGTTCTTC
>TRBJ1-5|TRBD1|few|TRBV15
CATSIDRVGNQPQHF
TGTGCCACCAGCATTGACAGGGTCGGGAATCAGCCCCAGCATTTT
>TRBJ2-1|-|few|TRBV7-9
CASSFPASDEQFF
TGTGCCAGCAGCTTCCCCGCCTCGGATGAGCAGTTCTTC
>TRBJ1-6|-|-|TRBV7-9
CASSLVRQDSPLHF
TGTGCCAGCAGCTTAGTCCGGCAAGATTCACCCCTCCACTTT